Following are 15 T cell receptor beta chains from one sample sequenced in a study of blood T cell repertoires in COVID-19 (dated by TCRdb to the early 2020s). Preparation of the library involved the immunoSEQ multiplex PCR assay. This immuneACCESS table, as held by TCRdb, lists in-frame sequences with V and J called but not all clones. Of the missing ones, under half trace to an unresolved V gene in checked studies; the others have no known cause. This sample comprises 200,000 to 250,000 clones, approximately 81% of them detected only once. The ten largest make up 3% to 4.5% of the sample. Sequenced material: peripheral blood. These receptors were obtained from a woman of 80 years or more with acute or convalescent COVID-19.

This rearrangement joins TRBV19 to TRBJ2-7; D is possibly TRBD1 (5 bases). From germline, CDR1 is LNHDA and CDR2 SQIVND (reference sequence). The CDR3 contains 16 residues. Trimming took 3 bases from V and 3 from J, leaving 18 bases between them. This CDR3 reads CASSINPIGQGYEQYF. In DNA, the CDR3 is TGTGCCAGTAGTATTAATCCGATCGGGCAGGGCTACGAGCAGTACTTC.

With respect to this clone: The sample contains more than one DNA sequence encoding this CDR3. The chain couples TRBV4-2 to TRBJ1-1; D is possibly TRBD1 (5 bases). Germline CDR1 LGHNA, CDR2 YNFKEQ. With 0 bases removed from V and 2 bases from J, the gap between germline ends came to 7 bases. The CDR3 is 14 residues long. In DNA, the CDR3 is TGTGCCAGCAGCCAAGATAGGGGCAACACTGAAGCTTTCTTT. It codes for CASSQDRGNTEAFF.

V gene TRBV29-1 combines with J gene TRBJ1-2; weak D call: TRBD1 (6 bases). The CDR3 totals 13 residues. V was pared by 7 bases and J by 0 bases, with 12 bases between. Germline V gene data show CDR1 as SQVTM and CDR2 as ANQGSEA. CDR3 coding DNA: TGCAGCGATACAGGGCCCCCTAACTATGGCTACACCTTC. Encoded protein: CSDTGPPNYGYTF.

The V and J genes are TRBV5-1 and TRBJ1-6; D not certain. Germline V gene data show CDR1 as SGHRS and CDR2 as YFSETQ. V dropped 0 bases and J dropped 7 bases, with 8 bases sitting between them. There are 14 residues in the CDR3. The CDR3 region has the DNA TGCGCCAGCAGCTTGGGTGGGCCAAATTCACCCCTCCACTTT. This gives the protein CASSLGGPNSPLHF.

This chain joins TRBV11-2 and TRBJ2-1; 8 bases agree with TRBD1. The CDR3 has 14 amino acids. Germline V gene lookup returns CDR1 SGHAT and CDR2 FQNNGV. The V segment lost 5 bases and the J segment 7 bases; nucleotides outside the gene matches: 7. The CDR3 loop is CASSPRRTGNEQFF. CDR3 sequence (DNA): TGTGCCAGCAGCCCTCGAAGGACAGGGAATGAGCAGTTCTTC.

This clone was counted between two and nine times. The same CDR3 also results from other DNA sequences found in this sample. J is TRBJ1-2 and V is TRBV7-9; the D is unclear. The germline V and J ends were trimmed by 1 base and 1 base, with 7 bases remaining between them. The CDR3 is 14 residues long. The V gene's germline CDR1 is SEHNR and CDR2 FQNEAQ (reference sequence). The CDR3 bases are TGTGCCAGCAGCTTAGGGGCCAGTAACTATGGCTACACCTTC. This gives the protein CASSLGASNYGYTF.

This clone was recorded a few times. The chain has TRBV5-1 and TRBJ2-6; D perhaps matches TRBD2 (6 bases). CDR1 is SGHRS and CDR2 is YFSETQ in the germline V gene. The length of the CDR3 is 16 residues. V shed 0 bases and J shed 0 bases, with 7 bases lying between them. This chain's CDR3 is CASSLAGGSGANVLTF. The DNA for the CDR3 is TGCGCCAGCAGCTTGGCCGGGGGCTCTGGGGCCAACGTCCTGACTTTC.

In this sample, this clone turned up a few times. V gene TRBV5-1 combines with J gene TRBJ2-2; D gene ambiguous. The V gene lost 0 bases and the J gene lost 2 bases, with 8 bases spanning the gap. The CDR3 has 15 amino acids. CDR1 SGHRS and CDR2 YFSETQ come from the germline V gene. CDR3 protein: CASSLVAGNTGELFF. In DNA, the CDR3 is TGCGCCAGCAGCTTGGTGGCAGGAAACACCGGGGAGCTGTTTTTT.

V usage is TRBV10-3 and J usage is TRBJ1-2, with TRBD1 identical over 8 bases. V shed 9 bases and J 2 bases; nucleotides not matched to a gene: 2. CDR1 and CDR2 (germline): ENHRY, SYGVKD. The CDR3 runs 12 residues. CDR3 DNA sequence: TGTGCCATAAGGGACAGGAACTATGGCTACACCTTC. Its protein product is CAIRDRNYGYTF.

V gene TRBV6-6 combines with J gene TRBJ1-4, with 7 bases lining up with TRBD1. Per the germline V gene, CDR1 is MNHNY and CDR2 is SVGAGI (reference sequence). CDR3 length: 14 residues. The J segment lost 8 bases and the V segment lost 2 bases, leaving 5 bases of the junction unmatched. CDR3: CASSYDRVEEKLFF. The CDR3 nucleotides read TGTGCCAGCAGTTACGACAGGGTGGAAGAAAAACTGTTTTTT.

The rearrangement uses TRBV9 and TRBJ2-3; 7 nucleotides align to TRBD2. The germline CDR1 and CDR2 sequences are SGDLS and YYNGEE. The trim removed 4 bases at V and 0 bases at J, leaving 5 bases unmatched. The CDR3 loop spans 15 amino acids. The CDR3 loop reads CASSPPGGSTDTQYF. The CDR3 DNA sequence: TGTGCCAGCAGCCCCCCGGGGGGTAGCACAGATACGCAGTATTTT.

As regards this clone: A read error may produce the germline difference seen at one junction end. The V call is TRBV7-7, the J call TRBJ2-5; D might be TRBD2 (7 bases). The CDR3 extends over 15 amino acids. Looked up from germline, CDR1 is SSHAT and CDR2 is FNYEAQ (reference sequence). The CDR3 here is CASSLGGGAQETQYF. In DNA form, the CDR3 reads TGTGCTAGCAGCTTAGGAGGGGGGGCCCAAGAGACCCAGTACTTC.

This clone was recorded only once. The V and J genes are TRBV7-9 and TRBJ1-6; 7 nucleotides agree with TRBD1. The CDR3 runs 17 residues. CDR1 is SEHNR and CDR2 is FQNEAQ in the germline V gene (reference sequence). V trimming: 4 bases; J trimming: 0 bases; junction bases outside the gene matches: 6. CDR3 nucleotide sequence: TGTGCCAGCAGCTCGACGACAGGGAGCTCCTATAATTCACCCCTCCACTTT. This sequence encodes CASSSTTGSSYNSPLHF.

V gene TRBV9 combines with J gene TRBJ2-2; weak D call: TRBD2 (6 bases). The CDR3 runs 16 residues. The germline V gene has CDR1 SGDLS and CDR2 YYNGEE. V was shortened by 0 bases and J by 5 bases, with 14 bases between the two germline ends. In DNA form, the CDR3 reads TGTGCCAGCAGCGTAGGCCCGGGGGTGGGAACCGGGGAGCTGTTTTTT. Its translation: CASSVGPGVGTGELFF.

Of note for this clone: Other DNA sequences in this sample translate to the same CDR3. The chain combines TRBV5-1 with TRBJ1-3; no definite D call. Germline V gives CDR1 SGHRS, CDR2 YFSETQ. With 0 bases removed from V and 0 bases from J, the gap between germline ends came to 7 bases. The CDR3 runs to 15 residues. The CDR3 reads CASSLESSSGNTIYF. The CDR3 coding sequence is TGCGCCAGCAGCTTGGAATCTAGCTCTGGAAACACCATATATTTT.